This T cell receptor beta chain is from a study of T cell responses to AZD1222 COVID-19 vaccine. The data were produced by immunoSEQ multiplex PCR, yet TCRdb's version contains in-frame clones alone and is incomplete. The sample lists roughly 130,000 clones, 80% to 95% occurring once. Trimming pared 7 bases from V and 0 bases from J, leaving 12 bases between. The CDR3 totals 14 residues. CDR1 and CDR2 (germline): MDHEN, SYDVKM. The TCR comes from an adult who received the AZD1222 COVID-19 vaccine. The V gene is TRBV28, the J gene TRBJ1-2; D unclear. The sample consisted of peripheral blood, taken 28 days after the second AZD1222 dose. The CDR3 loop reads CASTPPSPNYGYTF. CDR3 sequence (DNA): TGTGCCAGCACCCCACCCTCCCCTAACTATGGCTACACCTTC.